This T cell receptor beta chain was observed in a study of blood T cell repertoires in COVID-19. Study details: Acute and convalescent COVID-19 specimens originated in the United States, Italy and Spain. The analysed material was cDNA or gDNA that came from T cells, B-cell-depleted T cells, or PBMCs.

Per the authors' pipeline: Estimation of nucleated cell counts was performed using reference gene primer amplification. Clones were sequenced by immunoSEQ multiplex PCR, and TCRdb holds only the in-frame ones, with some missing. D and trimming were read from the DNA, whereas the V and J calls and clone size are those reported in that table. The sample consists of approximately 250,000 clones, 85% of them appearing once. Clinical histories supplied by participants themselves formed the basis of cohort assignment. This clonotype was sampled from a woman aged 45-59 years with acute COVID-19. Sequenced input: PBMCs or T cells enriched from blood (not recorded which).

This CDR3 reads CASSQVYEGGYTF. Here the CDR3 DNA reads TGTGCCAGCAGCCAAGTTTATGAGGGTGGCTACACCTTC. V usage is TRBV14 and J usage is TRBJ1-2, with D uncertain. CDR1 is SGHDN, CDR2 FVKESK, per germline. The V and J ends lost 1 base and 7 bases respectively, with 10 bases between them. The CDR3 consists of 13 residues. Drawing the rest from reference TRBV14 and TRBJ1-2, the complete variable domain is EAGVTQFPSHSVIEKGQTVTLRCDPISGHDNLYWYRRVMGKEIKFLLHFVKESKQDESGMPNNRFLAERTGGTYSTLKVQPAELEDSGVYFCASSQVYEGGYTFGSGTRLTVV.